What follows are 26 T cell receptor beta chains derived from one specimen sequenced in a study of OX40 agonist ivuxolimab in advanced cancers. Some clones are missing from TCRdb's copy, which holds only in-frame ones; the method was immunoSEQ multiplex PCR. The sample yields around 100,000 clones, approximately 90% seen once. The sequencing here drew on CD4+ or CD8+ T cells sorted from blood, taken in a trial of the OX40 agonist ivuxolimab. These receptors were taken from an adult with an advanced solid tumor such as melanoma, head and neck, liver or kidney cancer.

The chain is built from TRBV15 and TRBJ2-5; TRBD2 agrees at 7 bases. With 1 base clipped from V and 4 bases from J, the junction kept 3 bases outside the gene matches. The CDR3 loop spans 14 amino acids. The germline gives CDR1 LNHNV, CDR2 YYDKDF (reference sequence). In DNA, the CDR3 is TGTGCCACCAGCAGAGTAGTAGCGGGAGAGACCCAGTACTTC. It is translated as CATSRVVAGETQYF.

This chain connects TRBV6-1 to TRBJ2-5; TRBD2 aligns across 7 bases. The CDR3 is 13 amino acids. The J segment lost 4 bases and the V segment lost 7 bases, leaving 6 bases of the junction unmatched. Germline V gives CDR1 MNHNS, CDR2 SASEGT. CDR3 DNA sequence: TGTGCCAGCACTACTAGCGTCAGAGAGACCCAGTACTTC. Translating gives CASTTSVRETQYF.

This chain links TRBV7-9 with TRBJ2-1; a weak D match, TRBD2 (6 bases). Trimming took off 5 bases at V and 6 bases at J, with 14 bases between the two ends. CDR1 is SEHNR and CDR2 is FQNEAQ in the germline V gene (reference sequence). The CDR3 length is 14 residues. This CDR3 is CASSPGEVFNEQFF. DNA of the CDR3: TGTGCCAGCAGCCCGGGAGAAGTGTTCAATGAGCAGTTCTTC.

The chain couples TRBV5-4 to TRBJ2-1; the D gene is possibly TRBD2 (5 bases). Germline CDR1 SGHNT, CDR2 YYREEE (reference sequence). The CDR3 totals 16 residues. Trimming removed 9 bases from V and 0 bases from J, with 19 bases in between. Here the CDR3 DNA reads TGTGCCACCTCCCCCGGCGGGTCAAGCTCCTACAATGAGCAGTTCTTC. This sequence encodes CATSPGGSSSYNEQFF.

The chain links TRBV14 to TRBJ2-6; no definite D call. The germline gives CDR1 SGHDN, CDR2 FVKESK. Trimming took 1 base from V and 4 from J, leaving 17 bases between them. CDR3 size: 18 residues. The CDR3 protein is CASSQGVGMGNGANVLTF. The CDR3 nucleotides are TGTGCCAGCAGCCAAGGTGTGGGGATGGGGAACGGGGCCAACGTCCTGACTTTC.

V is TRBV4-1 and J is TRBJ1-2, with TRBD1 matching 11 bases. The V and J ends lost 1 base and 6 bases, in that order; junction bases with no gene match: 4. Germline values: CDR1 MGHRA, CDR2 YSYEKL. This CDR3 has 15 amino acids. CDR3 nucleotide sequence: TGCGCCAGCAGCCAAGGCTGGACAGGGGGCCATGGCTACACCTTC. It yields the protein CASSQGWTGGHGYTF.

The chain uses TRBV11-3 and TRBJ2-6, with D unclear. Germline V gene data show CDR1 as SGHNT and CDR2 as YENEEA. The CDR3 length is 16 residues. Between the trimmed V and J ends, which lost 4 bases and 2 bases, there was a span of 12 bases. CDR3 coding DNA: TGTGCCAGCAGCTCGTCTTCGCCCCCTGGGGCCAACGTCCTGACTTTC. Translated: CASSSSSPPGANVLTF.

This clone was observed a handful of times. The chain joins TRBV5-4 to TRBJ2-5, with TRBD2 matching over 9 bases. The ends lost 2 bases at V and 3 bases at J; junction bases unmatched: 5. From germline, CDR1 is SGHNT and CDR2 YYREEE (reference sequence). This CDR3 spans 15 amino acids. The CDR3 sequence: CASSLGTSMEETQYF. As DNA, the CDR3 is TGTGCCAGCAGCTTAGGGACTAGCATGGAAGAGACCCAGTACTTC. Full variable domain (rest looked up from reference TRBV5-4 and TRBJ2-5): ETGVTQSPTHLIKTRGQQVTLRCSSQSGHNTVSWYQQALGQGPQFIFQYYREEENGRGNFPPRFSGLQFPNYSSELNVNALELDDSALYLCASSLGTSMEETQYFGPGTRLLVL.

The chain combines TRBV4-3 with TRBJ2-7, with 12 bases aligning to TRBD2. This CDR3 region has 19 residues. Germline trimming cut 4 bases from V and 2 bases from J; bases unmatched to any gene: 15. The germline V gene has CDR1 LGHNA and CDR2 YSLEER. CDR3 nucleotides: TGCGCCAGCAGCCCACCGAATCCGGGACTAGCGGGCCCGCCCTACGAGCAGTACTTC. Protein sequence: CASSPPNPGLAGPPYEQYF.

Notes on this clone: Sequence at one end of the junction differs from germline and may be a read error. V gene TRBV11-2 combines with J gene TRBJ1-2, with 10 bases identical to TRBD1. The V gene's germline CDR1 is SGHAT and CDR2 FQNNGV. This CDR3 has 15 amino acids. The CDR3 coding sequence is TGTGCCAGCAGCCTAGACAGGGGGCGCGTCTATGGCTACACCTTC. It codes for CASSLDRGRVYGYTF.

The DNA of the CDR3 is TGCGCCAGCAGCTTGGATGTCACCGGGGAGCTGTTTTTT. It translates to CASSLDVTGELFF. V gene TRBV5-1 combines with J gene TRBJ2-2, with D hard to call. CDR1 is SGHRS and CDR2 is YFSETQ in the germline V gene. The CDR3 has 13 residues. V was pared by 0 bases and J by 4 bases, with 4 bases between.

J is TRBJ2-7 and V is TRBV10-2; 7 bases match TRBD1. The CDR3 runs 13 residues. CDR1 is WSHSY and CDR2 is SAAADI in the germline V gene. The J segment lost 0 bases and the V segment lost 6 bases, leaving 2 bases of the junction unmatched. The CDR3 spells CASRGTDSYEQYF. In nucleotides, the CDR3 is TGCGCCAGCAGGGGGACAGACTCCTACGAGCAGTACTTC.

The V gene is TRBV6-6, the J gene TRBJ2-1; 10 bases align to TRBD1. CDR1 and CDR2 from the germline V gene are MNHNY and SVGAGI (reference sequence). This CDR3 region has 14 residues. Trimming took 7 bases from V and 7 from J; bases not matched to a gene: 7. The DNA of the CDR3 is TGTGCCAGCATAAGACAGGGGGCTCGTAATGAGCAGTTCTTC. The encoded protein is CASIRQGARNEQFF.

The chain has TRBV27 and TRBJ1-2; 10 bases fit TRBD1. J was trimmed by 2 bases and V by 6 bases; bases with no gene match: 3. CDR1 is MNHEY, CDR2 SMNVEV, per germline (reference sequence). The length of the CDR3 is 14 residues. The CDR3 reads CASRGQGRNYGYTF. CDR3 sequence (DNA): TGTGCCAGCAGGGGACAGGGGAGGAACTATGGCTACACCTTC.

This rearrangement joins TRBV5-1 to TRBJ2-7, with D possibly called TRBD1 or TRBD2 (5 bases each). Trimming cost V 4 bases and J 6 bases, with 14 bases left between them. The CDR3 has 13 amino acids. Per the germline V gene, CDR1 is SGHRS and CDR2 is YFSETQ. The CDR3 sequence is CASSVRGAAEQYF. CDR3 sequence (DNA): TGCGCCAGCAGCGTGAGGGGAGCTGCCGAGCAGTACTTC.

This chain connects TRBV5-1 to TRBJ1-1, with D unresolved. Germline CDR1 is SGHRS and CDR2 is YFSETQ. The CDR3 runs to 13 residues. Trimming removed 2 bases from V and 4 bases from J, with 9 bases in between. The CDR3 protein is CASSFAVGTEAFF. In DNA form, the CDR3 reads TGCGCCAGCAGCTTTGCGGTGGGCACTGAAGCTTTCTTT.

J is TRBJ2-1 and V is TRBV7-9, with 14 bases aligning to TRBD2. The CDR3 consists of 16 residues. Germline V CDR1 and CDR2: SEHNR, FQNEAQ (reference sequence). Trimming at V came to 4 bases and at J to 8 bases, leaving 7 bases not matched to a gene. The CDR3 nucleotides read TGTGCCAGCAGCTCCTGGGGGACTAGCGGGAGTCATGAGCAGTTCTTC. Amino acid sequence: CASSSWGTSGSHEQFF. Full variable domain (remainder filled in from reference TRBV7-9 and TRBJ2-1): DTGVSQNPRHKITKRGQNVTFRCDPISEHNRLYWYRQTLGQGPEFLTYFQNEAQLEKSRLLSDRFSAERPKGSFSTLEIQRTEQGDSAMYLCASSSWGTSGSHEQFFGPGTRLTVL.

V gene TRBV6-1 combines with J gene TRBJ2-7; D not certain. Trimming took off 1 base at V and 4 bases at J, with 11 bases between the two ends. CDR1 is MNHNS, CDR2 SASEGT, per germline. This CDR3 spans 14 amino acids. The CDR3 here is CASSEVISSYEQYF. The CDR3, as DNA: TGTGCCAGCAGTGAAGTTATTAGCTCTTACGAGCAGTACTTC.

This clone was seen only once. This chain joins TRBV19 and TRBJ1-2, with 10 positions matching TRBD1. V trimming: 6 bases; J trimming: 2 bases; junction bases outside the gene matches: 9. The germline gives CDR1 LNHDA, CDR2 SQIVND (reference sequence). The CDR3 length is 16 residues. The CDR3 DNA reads TGTGCCAGTAGCTGGGGACAGGGGAGCTACAACTATGGCTACACCTTC. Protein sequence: CASSWGQGSYNYGYTF. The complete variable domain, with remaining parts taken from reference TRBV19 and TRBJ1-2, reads DGGITQSPKYLFRKEGQNVTLSCEQNLNHDAMYWYRQDPGQGLRLIYYSQIVNDFQKGDIAEGYSVSREKKESFPLTVTSAQKNPTAFYLCASSWGQGSYNYGYTFGSGTRLTVV.

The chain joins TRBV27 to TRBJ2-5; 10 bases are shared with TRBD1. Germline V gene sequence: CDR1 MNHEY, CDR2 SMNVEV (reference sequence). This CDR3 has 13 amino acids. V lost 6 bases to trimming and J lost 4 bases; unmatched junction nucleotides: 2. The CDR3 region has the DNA TGTGCCAGCAGGCGGGACAGGGGAGAGACCCAGTACTTC. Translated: CASRRDRGETQYF.

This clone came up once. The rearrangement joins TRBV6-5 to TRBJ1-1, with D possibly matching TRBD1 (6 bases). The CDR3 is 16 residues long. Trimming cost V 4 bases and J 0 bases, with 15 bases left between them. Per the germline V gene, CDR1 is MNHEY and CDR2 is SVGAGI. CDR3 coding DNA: TGTGCCAGCAGTTCCTTCGGGACAAACATGAACACTGAAGCTTTCTTT. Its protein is CASSSFGTNMNTEAFF.

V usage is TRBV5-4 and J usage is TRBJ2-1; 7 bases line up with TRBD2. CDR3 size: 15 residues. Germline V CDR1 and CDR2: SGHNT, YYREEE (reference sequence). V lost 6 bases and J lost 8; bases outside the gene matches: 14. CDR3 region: CASKGGPVSFDEQFF. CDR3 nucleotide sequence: TGTGCCAGCAAGGGAGGGCCAGTCTCGTTCGATGAGCAGTTCTTC.

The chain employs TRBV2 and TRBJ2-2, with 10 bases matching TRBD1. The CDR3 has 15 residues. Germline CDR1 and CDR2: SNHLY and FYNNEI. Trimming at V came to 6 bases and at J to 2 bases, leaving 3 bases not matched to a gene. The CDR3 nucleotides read TGTGCCAGCAGAGGGACAGGGGATAACACCGGGGAGCTGTTTTTT. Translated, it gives CASRGTGDNTGELFF. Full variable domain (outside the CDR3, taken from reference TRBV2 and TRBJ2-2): EPEVTQTPSHQVTQMGQEVILRCVPISNHLYFYWYRQILGQKVEFLVSFYNNEISEKSEIFDDQFSVERPDGSNFTLKIRSTKLEDSAMYFCASRGTGDNTGELFFGEGSRLTVL.

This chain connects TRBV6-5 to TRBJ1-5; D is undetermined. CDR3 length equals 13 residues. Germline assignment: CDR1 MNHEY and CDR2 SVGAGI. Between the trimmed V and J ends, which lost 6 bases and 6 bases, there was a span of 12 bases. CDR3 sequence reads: CASRTQRGQPQHF. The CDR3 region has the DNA TGTGCCAGCAGAACCCAACGCGGTCAGCCCCAGCATTTT.

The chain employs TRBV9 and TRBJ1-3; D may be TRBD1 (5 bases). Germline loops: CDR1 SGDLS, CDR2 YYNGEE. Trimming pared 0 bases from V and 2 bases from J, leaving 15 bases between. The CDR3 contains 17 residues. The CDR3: CASSVDGNLGPGNTIYF. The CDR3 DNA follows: TGTGCCAGCAGCGTAGACGGGAATTTGGGACCTGGAAACACCATATATTTT.

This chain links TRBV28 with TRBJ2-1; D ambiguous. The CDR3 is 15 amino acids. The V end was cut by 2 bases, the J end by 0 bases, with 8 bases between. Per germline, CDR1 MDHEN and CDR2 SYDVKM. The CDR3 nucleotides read TGTGCCAGCAGTTTAGCGGATACCTCCTACAATGAGCAGTTCTTC. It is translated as CASSLADTSYNEQFF. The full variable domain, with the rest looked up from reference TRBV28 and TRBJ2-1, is DVKVTQSSRYLVKRTGEKVFLECVQDMDHENMFWYRQDPGLGLRLIYFSYDVKMKEKGDIPEGYSVSREKKERFSLILESASTNQTSMYLCASSLADTSYNEQFFGPGTRLTVL.